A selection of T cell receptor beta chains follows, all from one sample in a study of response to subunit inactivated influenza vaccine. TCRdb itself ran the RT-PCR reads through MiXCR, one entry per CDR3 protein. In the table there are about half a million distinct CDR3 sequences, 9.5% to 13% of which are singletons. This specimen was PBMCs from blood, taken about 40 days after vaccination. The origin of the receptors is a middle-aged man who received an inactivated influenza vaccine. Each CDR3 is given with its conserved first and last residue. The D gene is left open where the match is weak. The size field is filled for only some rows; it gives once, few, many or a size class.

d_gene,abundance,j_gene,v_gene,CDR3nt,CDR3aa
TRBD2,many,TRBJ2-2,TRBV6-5,TGTGCCAGCAGGTATCGTCCCGGCCTAGCGGTCTTCACGGTGGACACCGGGGAGCTGTTTTTT,CASRYRPGLAVFTVDTGELFF
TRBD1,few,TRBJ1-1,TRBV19,TGTGCCAGTAAGCCGACAGGGAATACTGAAGCTTTCTTT,CASKPTGNTEAFF
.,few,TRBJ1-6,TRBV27,TGTGCCAGCAGTTTCGGAGAAGGTCATAATTCACCCCTCCACTTT,CASSFGEGHNSPLHF
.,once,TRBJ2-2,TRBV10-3,TGTGCCATCAGCCCTGGGCACACCGGGGAGCTGTTTTTT,CAISPGHTGELFF
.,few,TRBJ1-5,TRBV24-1,TGTGCCACTAGCGGGGGGCGCAATCAGCCCCAGCATTTT,CATSGGRNQPQHF
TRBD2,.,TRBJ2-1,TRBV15,TGTGCCACCAGCAGATGGGGGGGAAATGAGCAGTTCTTC,CATSRWGGNEQFF
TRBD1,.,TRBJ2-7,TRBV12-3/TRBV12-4,TGTGCCAGCAAAGGACAGGGGGCGATCGAGCAGTACTTC,CASKGQGAIEQYF
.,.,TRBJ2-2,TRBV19,TGTGCCAGTACCACCCCGGGCCTTGTGATCGGGGAGCTGTTTTTT,CASTTPGLVIGELFF
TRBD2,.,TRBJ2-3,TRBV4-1,TGCGCCAGCAGCCCCACCGCGGAGCGGGGGCTCTATACGCAGTATTTT,CASSPTAERGLYTQYF
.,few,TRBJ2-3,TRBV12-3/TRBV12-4,TGTGCCAGCAGTAAAGGGACTCGTACGCAGTATTTT,CASSKGTRTQYF
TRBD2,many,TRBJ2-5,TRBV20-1,TGCAGTGCTAGGAGGCTAGCGGGGTCATGGGAGACCCAGTACTTC,CSARRLAGSWETQYF
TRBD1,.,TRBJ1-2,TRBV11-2,TGTGCCAGCAGCCCCCCGACAGGGTCCTATGGCTACACCTTC,CASSPPTGSYGYTF
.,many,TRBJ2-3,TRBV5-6,TGTGCCAGCAGCTGGTGGGACAACACAGATACGCAGTATTTT,CASSWWDNTDTQYF
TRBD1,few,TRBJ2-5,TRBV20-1,TGCAGTGCTAGAGACCCACGGGGGACAGGGTTGAAACGGGAGACCCAGTACTTC,CSARDPRGTGLKRETQYF
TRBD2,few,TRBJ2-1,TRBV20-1,TGCAGTGCTAGAGATCGACTAGCGGGACTCAATGAGCAGTTCTTC,CSARDRLAGLNEQFF
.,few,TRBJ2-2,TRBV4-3,TGCGCCAGCAGCCAAGATTTTCCCAAACACAGGGTGGGCGGGGAGCTGTTTTTT,CASSQDFPKHRVGGELFF
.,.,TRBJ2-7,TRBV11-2,TGTGCCAGCAACTTGCCGGATGGTCGTAGCTACGAGCAGTACTTC,CASNLPDGRSYEQYF
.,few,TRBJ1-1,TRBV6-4,TGTGCCAGCAGTCCGGGGGACACGAACACTGAAGCTTTCTTT,CASSPGDTNTEAFF
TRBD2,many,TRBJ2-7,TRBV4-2,TGTGCCAGCAGCCAAGTGTTAGCGGGACGCTACGAGCAGTACTTC,CASSQVLAGRYEQYF
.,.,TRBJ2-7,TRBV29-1,TGCAGCGTCGACCACCGGGACGGGTCCTACGAGCAGTACTTC,CSVDHRDGSYEQYF
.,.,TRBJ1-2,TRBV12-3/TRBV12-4,TGTGCCAGCAGTTTCGGGGGGCCTAACTATGGCTACACCTTC,CASSFGGPNYGYTF
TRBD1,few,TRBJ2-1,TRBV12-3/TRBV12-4,TGTGCCAGCGGAGGAGGGGACAGGGACTACAATGAGCAGTTCTTC,CASGGGDRDYNEQFF
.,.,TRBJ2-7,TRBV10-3,TGTGCCATCGGGGTGCAGGGGGGTTACGAGCAGTACTTC,CAIGVQGGYEQYF
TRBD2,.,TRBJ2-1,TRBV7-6,TGTGCCAGCAGAAGGGGGGGGACTAGAAACTACAATGAGCAGTTCTTC,CASRRGGTRNYNEQFF
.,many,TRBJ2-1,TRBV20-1,TGCAGTGCCGGGCGGGCAGGGGACTACAATGAGCAGTTCTTC,CSAGRAGDYNEQFF
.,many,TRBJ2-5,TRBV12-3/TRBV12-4,TGTGCCAGCACGCGGGGGCCCCAAGAGACCCAGTACTTC,CASTRGPQETQYF
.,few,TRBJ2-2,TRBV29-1,TGCAGCGGGCGTCACAGGGAAACCGGGGAGCTGTTTTTT,CSGRHRETGELFF
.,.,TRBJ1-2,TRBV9,TGTGCCAGCAGCCCTACGGCGGGACCGTCCTATGGCTACACCTTC,CASSPTAGPSYGYTF
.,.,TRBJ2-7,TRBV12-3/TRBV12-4,TGTGCCAGCAGTTTAGGGCAGGACCTCTACGAGCAGTACTTC,CASSLGQDLYEQYF
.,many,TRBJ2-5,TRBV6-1,TGTGCCAGCACCCCGGGAGTATCGGAGACCCAGTACTTC,CASTPGVSETQYF
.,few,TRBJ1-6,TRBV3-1,TGTGCCAGCAGCCAAGTTCAGGGTCGCTCCTATAATTCACCCCTCCACTTT,CASSQVQGRSYNSPLHF
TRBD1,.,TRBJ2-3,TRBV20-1,TGCAGTGCGGTGGGACAGCCCGATTATACGCAGTATTTT,CSAVGQPDYTQYF
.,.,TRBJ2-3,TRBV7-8,TGTGCCAGCAGCCCTCGCTATTCAAAGGGCACAGATACGCAGTATTTT,CASSPRYSKGTDTQYF
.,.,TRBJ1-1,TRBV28,TGTGCCAGCACCCCGGGGAGTGGCCGGTTGGGGACTGAAGCTTTCTTT,CASTPGSGRLGTEAFF
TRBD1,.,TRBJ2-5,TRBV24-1,TGTGCCACCAGTGATGACAGGGACCAAGAGACCCAGTACTTC,CATSDDRDQETQYF
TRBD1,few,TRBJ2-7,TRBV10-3,TGTGCCATCAGAGGACAGGCCGGCGGGTCGGAGCAGTACTTC,CAIRGQAGGSEQYF
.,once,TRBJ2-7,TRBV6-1,TGTGCCAGCAGTGAAGACACCAGCGGGCTGGGGCGGTACTTC,CASSEDTSGLGRYF
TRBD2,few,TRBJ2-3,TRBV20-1,TGCAGTGCTGGTCCGGGGGGAGGGGATACGCAGTATTTT,CSAGPGGGDTQYF
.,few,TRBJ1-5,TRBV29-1,TGCAGCGTTGGCCCAGGGAGAGATCAGCCCCAGCATTTT,CSVGPGRDQPQHF